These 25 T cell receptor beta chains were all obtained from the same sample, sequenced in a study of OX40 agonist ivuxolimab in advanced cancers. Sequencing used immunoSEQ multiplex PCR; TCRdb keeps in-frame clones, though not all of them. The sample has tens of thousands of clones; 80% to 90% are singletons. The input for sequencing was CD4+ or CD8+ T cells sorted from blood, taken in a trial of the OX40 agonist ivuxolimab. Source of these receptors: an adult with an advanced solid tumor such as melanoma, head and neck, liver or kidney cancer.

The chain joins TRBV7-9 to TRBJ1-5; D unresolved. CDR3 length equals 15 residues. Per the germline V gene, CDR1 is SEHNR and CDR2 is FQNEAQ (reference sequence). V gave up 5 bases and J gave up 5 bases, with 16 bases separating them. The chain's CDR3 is CASSPSGGLDQPQHF. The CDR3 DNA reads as TGTGCCAGCAGCCCATCCGGAGGTTTGGATCAGCCCCAGCATTTT.

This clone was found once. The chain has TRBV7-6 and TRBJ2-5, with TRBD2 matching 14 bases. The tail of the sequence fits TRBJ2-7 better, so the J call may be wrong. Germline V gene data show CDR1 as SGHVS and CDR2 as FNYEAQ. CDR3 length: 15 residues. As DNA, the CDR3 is TGTGCCAGCAGCCCCGGGACTAGCGGGAGCAACGAGCAGTACTTC. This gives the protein CASSPGTSGSNEQYF.

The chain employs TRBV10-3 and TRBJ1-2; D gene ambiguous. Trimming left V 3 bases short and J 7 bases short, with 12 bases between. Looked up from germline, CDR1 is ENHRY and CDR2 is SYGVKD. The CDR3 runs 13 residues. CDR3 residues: CAISDDEGGGYTF. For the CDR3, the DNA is TGTGCCATCAGTGACGACGAGGGCGGTGGCTACACCTTC.

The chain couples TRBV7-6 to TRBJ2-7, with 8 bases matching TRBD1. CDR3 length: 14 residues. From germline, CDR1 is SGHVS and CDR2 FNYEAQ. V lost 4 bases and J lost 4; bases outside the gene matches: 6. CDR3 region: CASSSGTGIYEQYF. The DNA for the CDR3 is TGTGCCAGCAGCTCCGGGACAGGAATTTACGAGCAGTACTTC.

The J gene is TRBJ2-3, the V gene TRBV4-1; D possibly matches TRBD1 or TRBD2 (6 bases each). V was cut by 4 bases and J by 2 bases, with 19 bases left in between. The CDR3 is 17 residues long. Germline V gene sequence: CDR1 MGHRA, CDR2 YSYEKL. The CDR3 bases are TGCGCCAGCAGCCGCCCGAATGATGGGGGGCTCACAGATACGCAGTATTTT. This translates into CASSRPNDGGLTDTQYF.

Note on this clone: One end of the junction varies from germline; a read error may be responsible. The CDR3 here is CAGSYYGERNTGELFF. The CDR3 DNA reads as TGTGCCGGCAGCTACTATGGGGAACGGAACACCGGGGAGCTGTTTTTT. V and J are TRBV27 and TRBJ2-2; D gene uncertain. CDR3 length: 16 amino acids. Germline V gene sequence: CDR1 MNHEY, CDR2 SMNVEV (reference sequence).

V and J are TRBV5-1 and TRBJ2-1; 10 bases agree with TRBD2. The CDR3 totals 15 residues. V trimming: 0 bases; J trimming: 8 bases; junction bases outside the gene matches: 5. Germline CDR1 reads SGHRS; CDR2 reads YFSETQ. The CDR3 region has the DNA TGCGCCAGCAGCTTGGGGCTAGCGGGAGTTGATGAGCAGTTCTTC. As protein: CASSLGLAGVDEQFF.

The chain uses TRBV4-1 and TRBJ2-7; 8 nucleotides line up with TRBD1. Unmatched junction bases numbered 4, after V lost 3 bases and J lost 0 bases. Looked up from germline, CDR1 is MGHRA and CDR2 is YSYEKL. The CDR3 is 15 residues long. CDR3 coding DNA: TGCGCCAGCAGCCATATGGACAGGGCCTCCTACGAGCAGTACTTC. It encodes CASSHMDRASYEQYF.

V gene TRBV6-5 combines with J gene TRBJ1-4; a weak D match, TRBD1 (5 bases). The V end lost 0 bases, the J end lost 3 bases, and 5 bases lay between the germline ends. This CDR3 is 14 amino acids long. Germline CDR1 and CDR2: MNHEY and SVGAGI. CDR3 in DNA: TGTGCCAGCAGTTACTCGGGGGCTAATGAAAAACTGTTTTTT. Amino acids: CASSYSGANEKLFF.

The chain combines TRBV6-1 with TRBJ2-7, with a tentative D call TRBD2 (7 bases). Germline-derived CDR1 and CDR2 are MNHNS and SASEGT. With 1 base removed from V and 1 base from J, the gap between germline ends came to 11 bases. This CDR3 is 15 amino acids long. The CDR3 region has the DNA TGTGCCAGCAGTGAAGGGGGGGGGCCTTCCTACGAGCAGTACTTC. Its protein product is CASSEGGGPSYEQYF.

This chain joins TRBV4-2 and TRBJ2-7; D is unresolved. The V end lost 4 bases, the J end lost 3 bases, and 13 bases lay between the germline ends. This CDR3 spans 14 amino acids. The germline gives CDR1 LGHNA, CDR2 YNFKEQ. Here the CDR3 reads CASSRRMEGYEQYF. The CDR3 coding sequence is TGTGCCAGCAGCCGTCGAATGGAAGGCTACGAGCAGTACTTC.

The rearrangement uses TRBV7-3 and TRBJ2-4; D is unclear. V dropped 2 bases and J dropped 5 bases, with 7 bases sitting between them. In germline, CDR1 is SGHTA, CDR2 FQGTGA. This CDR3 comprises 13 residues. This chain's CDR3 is CASSLGQENIQYF. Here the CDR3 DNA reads TGTGCCAGCAGCTTAGGGCAGGAAAACATTCAGTACTTC.

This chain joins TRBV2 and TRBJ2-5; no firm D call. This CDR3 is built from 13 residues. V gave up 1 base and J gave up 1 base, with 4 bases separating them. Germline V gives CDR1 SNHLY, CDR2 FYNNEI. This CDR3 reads CASSEEPQETQYF. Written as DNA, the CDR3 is TGTGCCAGCAGTGAAGAGCCCCAAGAGACCCAGTACTTC. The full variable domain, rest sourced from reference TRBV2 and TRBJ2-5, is EPEVTQTPSHQVTQMGQEVILRCVPISNHLYFYWYRQILGQKVEFLVSFYNNEISEKSEIFDDQFSVERPDGSNFTLKIRSTKLEDSAMYFCASSEEPQETQYFGPGTRLLVL.

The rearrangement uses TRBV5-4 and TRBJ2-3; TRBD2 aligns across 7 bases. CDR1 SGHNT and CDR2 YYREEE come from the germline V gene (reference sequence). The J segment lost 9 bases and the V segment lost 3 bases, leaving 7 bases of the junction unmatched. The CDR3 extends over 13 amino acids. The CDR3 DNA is TGTGCCAGCAGCTCCGGGACTACGATCACGCAGTATTTT. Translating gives CASSSGTTITQYF.

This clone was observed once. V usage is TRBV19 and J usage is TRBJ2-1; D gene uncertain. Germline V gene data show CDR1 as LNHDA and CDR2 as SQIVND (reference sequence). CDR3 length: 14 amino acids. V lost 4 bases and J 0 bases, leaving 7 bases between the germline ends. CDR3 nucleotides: TGTGCCAGTAGTACGTGGAGCTCCTACAATGAGCAGTTCTTC. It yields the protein CASSTWSSYNEQFF.

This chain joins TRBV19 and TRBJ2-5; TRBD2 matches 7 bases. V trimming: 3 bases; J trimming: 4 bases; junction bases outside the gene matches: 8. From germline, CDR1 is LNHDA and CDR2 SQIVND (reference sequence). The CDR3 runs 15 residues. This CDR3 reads CASSIGLGGRETQYF. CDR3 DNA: TGTGCCAGTAGTATTGGTTTGGGGGGGAGAGAGACCCAGTACTTC.

The CDR3 DNA follows: TGTGCCAGTAGCCGGACAGGGGAGTCAGATACGCAGTATTTT. This translates into CASSRTGESDTQYF. J is TRBJ2-3 and V is TRBV19; 9 bases align to TRBD1. CDR3 length: 14 residues. V trimming: 6 bases; J trimming: 4 bases; junction bases outside the gene matches: 5. CDR1 is LNHDA, CDR2 SQIVND, per germline (reference sequence).

The CDR3 is CASSIAGSIYNEQFF. The CDR3 nucleotides are TGCGCCAGCAGCATAGCCGGGAGCATTTACAATGAGCAGTTCTTC. The genes are TRBV5-1 and TRBJ2-1; D might be TRBD2 (6 bases). Germline V lookup: CDR1 SGHRS, CDR2 YFSETQ. Trimming left V 4 bases short and J 4 bases short, with 15 bases between. The CDR3 covers 15 residues.

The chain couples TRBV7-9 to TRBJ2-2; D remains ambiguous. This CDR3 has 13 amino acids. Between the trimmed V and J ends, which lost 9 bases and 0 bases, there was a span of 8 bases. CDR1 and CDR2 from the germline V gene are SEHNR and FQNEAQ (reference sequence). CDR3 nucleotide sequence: TGTGCCAGGACGGGTCCGAACACCGGGGAGCTGTTTTTT. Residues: CARTGPNTGELFF.

This CDR3 is CASSTVVSNEKLFF. CDR3 DNA: TGTGCCAGCAGCACGGTGGTTAGTAATGAAAAACTGTTTTTT. The rearrangement uses TRBV11-2 and TRBJ1-4; no definite D call. The CDR3 loop spans 14 amino acids. Germline V gene data show CDR1 as SGHAT and CDR2 as FQNNGV. V was pared by 5 bases and J by 4 bases, with 11 bases between.

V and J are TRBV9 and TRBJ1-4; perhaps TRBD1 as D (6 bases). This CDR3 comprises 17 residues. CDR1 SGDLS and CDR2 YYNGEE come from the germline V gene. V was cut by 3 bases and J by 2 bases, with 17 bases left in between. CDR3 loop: CASSGEREGVTNEKLFF. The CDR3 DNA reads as TGTGCCAGCAGCGGAGAGAGGGAGGGGGTGACTAATGAAAAACTGTTTTTT.

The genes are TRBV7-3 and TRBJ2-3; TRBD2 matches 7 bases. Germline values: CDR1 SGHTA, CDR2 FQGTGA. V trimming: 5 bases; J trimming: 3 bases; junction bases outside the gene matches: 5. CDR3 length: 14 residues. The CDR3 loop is CASSPTGGTDTQYF. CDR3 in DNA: TGTGCCAGCAGCCCCACCGGGGGGACAGATACGCAGTATTTT.

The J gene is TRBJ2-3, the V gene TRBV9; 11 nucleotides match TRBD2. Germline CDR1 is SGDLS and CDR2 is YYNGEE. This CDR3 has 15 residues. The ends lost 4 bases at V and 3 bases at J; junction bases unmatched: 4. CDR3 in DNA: TGTGCCAGCAGCCAAACTAGCGGGGGTACAGATACGCAGTATTTT. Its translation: CASSQTSGGTDTQYF.

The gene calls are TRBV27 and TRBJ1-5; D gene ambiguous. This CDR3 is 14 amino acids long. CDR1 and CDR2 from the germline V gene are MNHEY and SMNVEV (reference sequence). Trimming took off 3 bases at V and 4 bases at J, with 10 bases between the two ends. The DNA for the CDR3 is TGTGCCAGCAGTTTCCTTGGGGTTAATCAGCCCCAGCATTTT. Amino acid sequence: CASSFLGVNQPQHF.

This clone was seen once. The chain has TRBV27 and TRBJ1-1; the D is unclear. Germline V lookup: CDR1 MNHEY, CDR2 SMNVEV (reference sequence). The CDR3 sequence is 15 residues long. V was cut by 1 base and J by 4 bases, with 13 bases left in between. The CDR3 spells CASSLYPYSGTEAFF. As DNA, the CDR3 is TGTGCCAGCAGTTTATATCCCTATTCGGGCACTGAAGCTTTCTTT.